This T cell receptor beta chain was identified in a study of blood T cell repertoires in COVID-19. At the level of the study: Acute and convalescent COVID-19 samples came from the United States, Italy and Spain. From T cells, B-cell-depleted T cells, or PBMCs came the material, which was cDNA or gDNA.

Study processing details: Amplification with reference gene primers provided the estimates of nucleated cell counts. The repertoire was sequenced with immunoSEQ multiplex PCR; TCRdb's copy has only in-frame clones and lacks some. V and J calls and clone size follow that table, whereas D and trimming were derived from the DNA. The sample holds 150,000 to 200,000 clones, 65% to 90% seen once. This clone has ten or more counts. With 0 bases removed from V and 7 bases from J, the gap between germline ends came to 10 bases. Germline CDR1 reads WNHNN; CDR2 reads SYGVQD (reference sequence). This CDR3 contains 14 residues.

The rearrangement uses TRBV10-1 and TRBJ2-1, with unresolved D. The TCR originated in a man in his sixties with acute or convalescent COVID-19. The material sequenced was peripheral blood. CDR3 bases: TGCGCCAGCAGTGAGTCTGGTAGTATGAATGAGCAGTTCTTC. This encodes CASSESGSMNEQFF.